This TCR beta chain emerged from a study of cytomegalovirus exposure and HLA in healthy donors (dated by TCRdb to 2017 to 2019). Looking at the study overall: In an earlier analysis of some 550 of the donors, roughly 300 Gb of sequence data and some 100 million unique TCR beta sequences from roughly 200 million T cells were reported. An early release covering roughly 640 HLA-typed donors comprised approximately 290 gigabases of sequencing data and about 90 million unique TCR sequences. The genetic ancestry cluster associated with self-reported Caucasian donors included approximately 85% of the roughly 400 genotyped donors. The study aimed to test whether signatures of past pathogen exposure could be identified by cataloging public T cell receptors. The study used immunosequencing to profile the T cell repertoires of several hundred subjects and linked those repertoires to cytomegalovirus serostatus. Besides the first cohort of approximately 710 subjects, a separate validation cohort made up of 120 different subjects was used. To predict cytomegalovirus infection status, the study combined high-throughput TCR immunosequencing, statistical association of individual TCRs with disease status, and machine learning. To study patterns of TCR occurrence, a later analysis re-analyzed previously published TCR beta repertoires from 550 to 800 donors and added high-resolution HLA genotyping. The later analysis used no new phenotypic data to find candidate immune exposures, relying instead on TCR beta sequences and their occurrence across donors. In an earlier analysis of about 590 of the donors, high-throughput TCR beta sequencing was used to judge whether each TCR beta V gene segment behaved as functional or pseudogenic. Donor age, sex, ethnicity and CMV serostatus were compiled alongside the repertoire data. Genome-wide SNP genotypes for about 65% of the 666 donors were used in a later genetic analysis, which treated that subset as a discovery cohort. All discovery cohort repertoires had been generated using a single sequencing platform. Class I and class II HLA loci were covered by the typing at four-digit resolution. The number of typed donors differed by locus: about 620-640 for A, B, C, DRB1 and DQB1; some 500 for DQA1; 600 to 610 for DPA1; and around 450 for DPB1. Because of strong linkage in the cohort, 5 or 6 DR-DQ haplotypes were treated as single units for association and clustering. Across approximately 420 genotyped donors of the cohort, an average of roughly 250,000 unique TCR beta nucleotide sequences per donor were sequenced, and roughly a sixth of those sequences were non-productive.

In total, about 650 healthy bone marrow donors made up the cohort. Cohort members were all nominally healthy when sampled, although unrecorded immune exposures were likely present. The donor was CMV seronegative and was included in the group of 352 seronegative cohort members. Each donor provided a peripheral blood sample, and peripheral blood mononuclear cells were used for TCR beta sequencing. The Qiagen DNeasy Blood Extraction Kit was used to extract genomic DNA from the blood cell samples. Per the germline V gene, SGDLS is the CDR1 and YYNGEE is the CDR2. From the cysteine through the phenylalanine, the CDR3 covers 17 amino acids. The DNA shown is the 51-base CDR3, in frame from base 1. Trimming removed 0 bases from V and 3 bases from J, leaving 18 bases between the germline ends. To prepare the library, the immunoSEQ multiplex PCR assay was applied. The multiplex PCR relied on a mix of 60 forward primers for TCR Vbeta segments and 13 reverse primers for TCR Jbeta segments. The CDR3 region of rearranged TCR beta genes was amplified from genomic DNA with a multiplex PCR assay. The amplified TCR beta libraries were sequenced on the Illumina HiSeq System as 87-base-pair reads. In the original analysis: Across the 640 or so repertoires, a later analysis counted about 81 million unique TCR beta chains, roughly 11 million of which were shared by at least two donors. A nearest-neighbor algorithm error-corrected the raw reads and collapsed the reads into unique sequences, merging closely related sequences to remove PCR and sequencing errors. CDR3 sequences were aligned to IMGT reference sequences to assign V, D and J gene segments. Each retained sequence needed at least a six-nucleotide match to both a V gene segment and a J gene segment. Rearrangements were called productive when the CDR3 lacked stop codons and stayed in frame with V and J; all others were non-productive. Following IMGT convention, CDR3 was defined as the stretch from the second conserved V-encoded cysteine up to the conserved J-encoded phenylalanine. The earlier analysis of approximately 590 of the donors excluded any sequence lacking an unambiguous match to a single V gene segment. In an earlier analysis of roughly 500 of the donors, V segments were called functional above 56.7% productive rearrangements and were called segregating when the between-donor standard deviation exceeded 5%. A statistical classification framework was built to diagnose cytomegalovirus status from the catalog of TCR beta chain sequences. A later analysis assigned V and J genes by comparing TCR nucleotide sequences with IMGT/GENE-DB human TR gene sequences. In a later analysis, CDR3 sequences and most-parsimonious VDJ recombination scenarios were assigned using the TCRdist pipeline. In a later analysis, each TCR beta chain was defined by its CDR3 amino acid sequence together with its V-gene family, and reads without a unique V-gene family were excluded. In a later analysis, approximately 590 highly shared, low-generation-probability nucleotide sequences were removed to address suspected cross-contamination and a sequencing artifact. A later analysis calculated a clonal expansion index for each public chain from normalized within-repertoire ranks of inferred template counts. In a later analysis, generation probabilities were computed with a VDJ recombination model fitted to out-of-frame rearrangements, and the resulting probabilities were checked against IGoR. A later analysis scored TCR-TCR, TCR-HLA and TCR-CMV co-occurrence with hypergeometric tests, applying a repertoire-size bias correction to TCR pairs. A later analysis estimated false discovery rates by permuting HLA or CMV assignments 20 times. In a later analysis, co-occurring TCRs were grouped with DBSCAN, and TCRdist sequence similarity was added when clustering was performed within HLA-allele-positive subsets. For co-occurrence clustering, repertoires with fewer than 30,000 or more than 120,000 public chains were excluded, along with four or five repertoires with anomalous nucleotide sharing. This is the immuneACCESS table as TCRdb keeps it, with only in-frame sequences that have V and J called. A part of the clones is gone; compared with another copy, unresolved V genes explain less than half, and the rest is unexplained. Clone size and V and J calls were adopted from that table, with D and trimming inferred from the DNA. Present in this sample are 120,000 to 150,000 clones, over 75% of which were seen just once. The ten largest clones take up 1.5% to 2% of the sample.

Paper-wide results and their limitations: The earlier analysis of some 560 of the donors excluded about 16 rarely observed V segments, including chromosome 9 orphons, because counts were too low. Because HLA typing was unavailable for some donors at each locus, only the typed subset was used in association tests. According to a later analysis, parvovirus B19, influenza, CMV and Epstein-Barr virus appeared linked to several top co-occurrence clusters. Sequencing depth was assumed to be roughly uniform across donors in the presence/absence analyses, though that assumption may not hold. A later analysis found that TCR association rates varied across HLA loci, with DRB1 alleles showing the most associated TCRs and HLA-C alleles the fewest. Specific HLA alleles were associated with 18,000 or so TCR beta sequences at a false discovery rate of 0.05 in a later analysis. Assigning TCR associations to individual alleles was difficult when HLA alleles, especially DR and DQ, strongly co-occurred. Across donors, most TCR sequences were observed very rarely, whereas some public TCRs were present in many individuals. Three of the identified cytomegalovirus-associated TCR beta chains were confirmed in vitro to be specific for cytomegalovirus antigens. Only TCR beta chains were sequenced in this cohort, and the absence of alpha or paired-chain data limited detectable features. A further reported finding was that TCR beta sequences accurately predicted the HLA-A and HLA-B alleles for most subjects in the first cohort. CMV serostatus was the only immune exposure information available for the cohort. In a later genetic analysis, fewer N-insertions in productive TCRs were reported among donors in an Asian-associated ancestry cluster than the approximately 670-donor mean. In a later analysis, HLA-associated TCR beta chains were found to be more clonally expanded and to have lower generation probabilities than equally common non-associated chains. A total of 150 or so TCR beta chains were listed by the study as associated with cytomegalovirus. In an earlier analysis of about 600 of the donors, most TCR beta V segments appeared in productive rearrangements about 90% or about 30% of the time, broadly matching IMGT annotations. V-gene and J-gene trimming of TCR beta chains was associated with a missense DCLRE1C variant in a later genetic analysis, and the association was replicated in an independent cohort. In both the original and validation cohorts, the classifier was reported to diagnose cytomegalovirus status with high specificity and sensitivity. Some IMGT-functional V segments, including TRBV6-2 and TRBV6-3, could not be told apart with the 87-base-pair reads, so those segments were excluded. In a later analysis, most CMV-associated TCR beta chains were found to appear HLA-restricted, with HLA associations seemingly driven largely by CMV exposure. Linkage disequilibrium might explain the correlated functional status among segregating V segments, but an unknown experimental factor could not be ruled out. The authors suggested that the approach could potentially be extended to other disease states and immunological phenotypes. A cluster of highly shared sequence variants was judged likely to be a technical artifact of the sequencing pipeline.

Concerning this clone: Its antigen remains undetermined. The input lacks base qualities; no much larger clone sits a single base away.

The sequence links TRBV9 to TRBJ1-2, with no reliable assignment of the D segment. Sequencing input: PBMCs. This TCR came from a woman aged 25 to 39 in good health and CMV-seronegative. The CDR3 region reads CASSVEASAFGDYGYTF. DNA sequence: TGTGCCAGCAGCGTAGAGGCCAGCGCTTTCGGGGACTATGGCTACACCTTC.